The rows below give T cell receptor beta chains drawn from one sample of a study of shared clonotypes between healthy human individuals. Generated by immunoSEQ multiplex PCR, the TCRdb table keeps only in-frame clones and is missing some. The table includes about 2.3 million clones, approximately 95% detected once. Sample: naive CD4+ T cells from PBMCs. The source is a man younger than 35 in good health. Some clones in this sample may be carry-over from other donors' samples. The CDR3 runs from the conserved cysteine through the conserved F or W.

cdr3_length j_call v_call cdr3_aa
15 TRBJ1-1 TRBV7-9 CASSLGERQGAEAFF
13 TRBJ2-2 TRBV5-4 CASSLAARAVLFF
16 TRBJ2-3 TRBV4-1 CASSQDLAGGTDTQYF
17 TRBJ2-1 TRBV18 CASSPLGLGGSYNEQFF
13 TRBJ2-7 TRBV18 CASSPRAKYEQYF
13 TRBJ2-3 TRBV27 CASSFQTSPTQYF
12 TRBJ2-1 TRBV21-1 CASSKRVDEQFF
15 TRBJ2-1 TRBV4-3 CASSRYTVGGDEQFF
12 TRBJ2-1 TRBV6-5 CASSLRGSEQFF
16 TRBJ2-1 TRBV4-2 CASSQSGTGHHNEQFF
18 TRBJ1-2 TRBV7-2 CASSQRGRQGPSNYGYTF
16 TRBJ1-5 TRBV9 CASSAGTGISNQPQHF
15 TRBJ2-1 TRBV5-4 CASSSTSGSYNEQFF
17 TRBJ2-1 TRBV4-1 CASSQSLRTADHNEQFF
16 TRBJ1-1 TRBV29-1 CSVAQLGAQRRTEAFF
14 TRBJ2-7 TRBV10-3 CAISEGLAGYEQYF
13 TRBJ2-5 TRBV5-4 CASSFTLQETQYF
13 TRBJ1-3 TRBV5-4 CASSFGSGNTIYF
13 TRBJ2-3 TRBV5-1 CASSSPSADTQYF
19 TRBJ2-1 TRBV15 CATSRDRLAGKRSYNEQFF
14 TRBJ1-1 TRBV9 CASTKTGGNTEAFF
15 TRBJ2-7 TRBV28 CASSPAGGPAPEQYF
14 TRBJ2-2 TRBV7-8 CASNGLGFTGELFF
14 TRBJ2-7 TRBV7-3 CASSPRLGAYEQYF
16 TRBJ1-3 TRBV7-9 CASSYGQGLYGNTIYF
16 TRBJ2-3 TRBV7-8 CASSLVLDRALSTQYF
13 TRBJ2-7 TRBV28 CASGGHSTYEQYF
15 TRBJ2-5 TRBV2 CASSEAVGGTETQYF
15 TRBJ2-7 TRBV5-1 CASSGGAGSSYEQYF
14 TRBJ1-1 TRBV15 CATSRDPSSTEAFF
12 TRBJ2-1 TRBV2 CASSRDSNEQFF
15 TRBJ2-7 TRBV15 CATSAVGQINYEQYF
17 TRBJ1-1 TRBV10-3 CAISSNNRGRENTEAFF
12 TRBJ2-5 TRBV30 CAWSVPVETQYF
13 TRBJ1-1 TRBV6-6 CASSYAENTEAFF
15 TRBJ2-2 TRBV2 CASRVLAGGPGELFF
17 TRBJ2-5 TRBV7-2 CASSLGPPQWDQETQYF
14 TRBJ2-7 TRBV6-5 CASSLSGTTGEQYF
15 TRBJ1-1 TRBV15 CATSRDRGANTEAFF
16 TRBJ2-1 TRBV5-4 CASSPGNRDSYNEQFF